This passage covers 14 T cell receptor beta chains from one sample sequenced in a study of cytomegalovirus exposure and HLA in healthy donors. Primers included in the PCR were 60 Vbeta and 13 Jbeta primers. Repertoires were generated with immunoSEQ multiplex PCR, while TCRdb's copy carries only in-frame clones and drops some. The profile covers approximately 100,000 clones, with around 85% appearing a single time and 3.5% to 5% taken by the ten largest. Sequenced sample: PBMCs. These receptors came from a man between 25 and 39 years old in good health and CMV-seronegative.

The rearrangement links TRBV6-5 to TRBJ2-2; perhaps TRBD1 as D (5 bases). The CDR3 has 15 residues. The germline V and J ends were trimmed by 5 bases and 6 bases, with 16 bases remaining between them. Germline CDR1 MNHEY, CDR2 SVGAGI. The CDR3 nucleotides read TGTGCCAGCAGTGTCCTAGGGGTAGGGGCCGGGGAGCTGTTTTTT. Protein product: CASSVLGVGAGELFF.

V and J are TRBV18 and TRBJ2-5; tentatively, D is TRBD2 (5 bases). Germline CDR1 reads KGHSH; CDR2 reads LQKENI. The CDR3 length is 14 residues. The V end was cut by 4 bases, the J end by 2 bases, with 11 bases between. CDR3 DNA sequence: TGTGCCAGCTCACTCGACTACCGACAAGAGACCCAGTACTTC. It specifies CASSLDYRQETQYF.

This chain uses TRBV4-3 with TRBJ1-4, with TRBD1 matching 9 bases. The CDR3 runs to 15 residues. V lost 0 bases to trimming and J lost 8 bases; unmatched junction nucleotides: 4. The germline gives CDR1 LGHNA, CDR2 YSLEER. CDR3 DNA sequence: TGCGCCAGCAGCCAAGAAAACAGGGGGCGAGAAAAACTGTTTTTT. Amino acids: CASSQENRGREKLFF.

As concerns this clone: Other DNA sequences in the same sample also yield this CDR3. This CDR3 is CASSYLQGNTEAFF. In nucleotides, the CDR3 is TGTGCCAGCAGTTACTTACAGGGAAACACTGAAGCTTTCTTT. The gene calls are TRBV6-5 and TRBJ1-1; maybe TRBD1 (6 bases). This CDR3 is 14 amino acids long. CDR1 and CDR2 from the germline V gene are MNHEY and SVGAGI. Trimming took 1 base from V and 2 from J, leaving 8 bases between them.

The chain uses TRBV18 and TRBJ2-7; TRBD1 matches 9 bases. The CDR3 sequence is 16 residues long. V trimming: 3 bases; J trimming: 2 bases; junction bases outside the gene matches: 8. CDR1 KGHSH and CDR2 LQKENI come from the germline V gene. The CDR3 loop reads CASSPGRQGGTYEQYF. In DNA, the CDR3 is TGTGCCAGCTCACCCGGACGACAGGGGGGGACCTACGAGCAGTACTTC.

The rearrangement joins TRBV4-1 to TRBJ2-7; 8 bases line up with TRBD2. Losses at the gene ends were 1 base for V and 0 bases for J; bases not matched to a gene: 2. Per the germline V gene, CDR1 is MGHRA and CDR2 is YSYEKL. This CDR3 comprises 15 residues. Here the CDR3 reads CASSQAGGSSYEQYF. CDR3 nucleotide sequence: TGCGCCAGCAGCCAAGCGGGAGGGAGCTCCTACGAGCAGTACTTC.

V usage is TRBV4-1 and J usage is TRBJ2-7; 10 nucleotides align to TRBD1. CDR3 length: 17 residues. With 2 bases clipped from V and 6 bases from J, the junction kept 13 bases outside the gene matches. Germline CDR1 and CDR2: MGHRA and YSYEKL. The CDR3 loop reads CASSQSNTGTGAGEQYF. CDR3 DNA: TGCGCCAGCAGCCAATCCAATACCGGGACAGGGGCTGGCGAGCAGTACTTC.

The rearrangement links TRBV5-1 to TRBJ2-1; D is unresolved. Deletions cut 1 base from V and 4 bases from J, with 9 bases between. Germline CDR1 and CDR2: SGHRS and YFSETQ. The CDR3 has 14 residues. Here the CDR3 DNA reads TGCGCCAGCAGCTTGAGTCAGATATACAATGAGCAGTTCTTC. Its protein is CASSLSQIYNEQFF.

This clone was seen just once. The rearrangement joins TRBV5-4 to TRBJ1-3; D is uncertain. V lost 4 bases and J 3 bases, leaving 5 bases between the germline ends. Per germline, CDR1 SGHNT and CDR2 YYREEE (reference sequence). The CDR3 length is 12 residues. The DNA of the CDR3 is TGTGCCAGCAGCGGAGATGGAAACACCATATATTTT. Translated, it gives CASSGDGNTIYF.

The V and J genes are TRBV7-9 and TRBJ2-7; the match to TRBD1 covers 7 bases. Germline CDR1 SEHNR, CDR2 FQNEAQ (reference sequence). CDR3 length: 13 residues. The ends lost 3 bases at V and 5 bases at J; junction bases unmatched: 4. The CDR3 coding sequence is TGTGCCAGCAGCTTTCACCAGGGGGACGAGCAGTACTTC. It encodes CASSFHQGDEQYF.

The chain joins TRBV5-1 to TRBJ2-5; 8 bases agree with TRBD1. The CDR3 covers 17 residues. Germline V CDR1 and CDR2: SGHRS, YFSETQ. With 3 bases clipped from V and 5 bases from J, the junction kept 15 bases outside the gene matches. The CDR3 reads CASSSGVDRANLETQYF. The CDR3, as DNA: TGCGCCAGCAGCTCTGGGGTGGACAGGGCAAATTTGGAGACCCAGTACTTC.

The rearrangement links TRBV7-2 to TRBJ2-7, with a weak D call TRBD2 (6 bases). The CDR3 runs to 12 residues. The germline V gene encodes CDR1 SGHTA and CDR2 FQGNSA. V lost 4 bases, J lost 4 bases, and 8 bases lay in between. The CDR3 region is CASSWDSYEQYF. The CDR3 DNA sequence: TGTGCCAGCAGCTGGGACTCTTACGAGCAGTACTTC. The complete variable domain, with remaining parts taken from reference TRBV7-2 and TRBJ2-7, reads GAGVSQSPSNKVTEKGKDVELRCDPISGHTALYWYRQSLGQGLEFLIYFQGNSAPDKSGLPSDRFSAERTGGSVSTLTIQRTQQEDSAVYLCASSWDSYEQYFGPGTRLTVT.

The V gene is TRBV4-1, the J gene TRBJ1-1; D may be TRBD1 (5 bases). The CDR3 totals 14 residues. Trimming removed 1 base at V and 4 bases at J, with 10 bases between. From germline, CDR1 is MGHRA and CDR2 YSYEKL. The CDR3 DNA sequence: TGCGCCAGCAGCCAAGGGGACGGGAGCACTGAAGCTTTCTTT. The encoded protein is CASSQGDGSTEAFF.

The J gene is TRBJ1-2, the V gene TRBV28; no firm D call. This CDR3 spans 17 amino acids. V lost 2 bases and J 3 bases, leaving 19 bases between the germline ends. CDR1 MDHEN and CDR2 SYDVKM come from the germline V gene. The CDR3 reads CASSLIVGAGDHYGYTF. The CDR3 DNA reads TGTGCCAGCAGTTTAATCGTCGGTGCCGGGGATCACTATGGCTACACCTTC.